This TCR beta chain came from a study of T cell repertoires in cytomegalovirus infection (dated by TCRdb to about 2019). Describing the broader study: Peptide stimulations targeted recently identified HLA-C-restricted CMV epitopes, whose presentation resists viral immunomodulation, together with well-studied HLA-B-restricted epitopes. Donor HLA type was relevant to the analysis, as public TCR beta signatures indicated carriage of CMV infection together with the matching HLA type. Broad study findings and their caveats: In both this cohort and an independent cohort of 350 or so donors, the cumulative frequency of public TCR beta family members distinguished carriers of CMV infection plus the relevant HLA type. The ex vivo response was dominated by HLA-C-restricted CMV-specific TCR beta clonotypes, which also provided the single most frequent clonotype in two of eight donors.

V was cut back by 0 bases and J by 7 bases, leaving a gap of 6 bases between them. The germline V gene encodes CDR1 SGHAT and CDR2 FQNNGV. Including cysteine and phenylalanine, the CDR3 has 12 amino acids. The kept DNA is CDR3 alone, 36 bases in frame from the first base. The run used an Illumina HiSeq 1500. The public reads were reanalyzed by TCRdb: fastp trimming at Q25, MiXCR alignment, in-frame beta chains only. Merged by CDR3 protein, the rows form single entries marked with the most common genes and DNA. Here the sample has fewer than 650,000 distinct CDR3 sequences; around 40% occur a single time. The ten largest clones represent roughly 50% of the sample. The treatment or condition label of this sample denotes: in vitro stimulation with specific CMV peptide epitopes to enrich CMV-specific T cells. In this sample, this clonotype turned up a few times. The antigen this receptor binds is unknown. Base qualities are missing; no much larger clone stands one base away.

The V gene is TRBV11-2 and the J gene is TRBJ2-5, with the D gene not clear enough to name. The source is a human donor in good health (CMV status not recorded). Some clones in this sample may be carry-over from other donors' samples. This specimen was cultured PBMCs, taken from culture after CMV antigen stimulation. The CDR3 region reads CASSLEGTTQYF. The nucleotide sequence reads TGTGCCAGCAGCTTAGAGGGCACGACCCAGTACTTC.